The 29 T cell receptor beta chains reported below all come from one sample, sequenced in a study of T-cell reconstitution after alpha-beta-depleted transplantation in children. Unique molecular identifiers were incorporated when the TCRbeta library was constructed. TCRdb reanalysed the PCR reads using MiXCR and keeps one entry per CDR3 protein. The sample yields some 150,000 distinct CDR3 sequences, more than 8% seen once. The input for sequencing was PBMCs, mostly from graft donor cells, taken 180 days after TCRalphabeta/CD19-depleted stem cell transplant. Receptor source: a female patient aged 2-15 years who had a stem cell transplant for congenital amegakaryocytic thrombocytopenia, so the T cells may come from the graft donor.

This clonotype has more than one count but fewer than ten. Written as DNA, the CDR3 is TGCGCCAGCAGCCCATTGGAGACATTGGACACCGGGGAGCTGTTTTTT. As protein: CASSPLETLDTGELFF. J is TRBJ2-2 and V is TRBV4-1; D is unresolved. V gave up 4 bases and J gave up 3 bases, with 15 bases separating them. CDR3 length: 16 residues. CDR1 MGHRA and CDR2 YSYEKL come from the germline V gene.

This clonotype has more than one count but fewer than ten. The chain carries TRBV7-8 and TRBJ1-6; D gene uncertain. CDR3 length equals 16 residues. Germline CDR1 is SGHVS and CDR2 is FQNEAQ. Deletions cut 2 bases from V and 8 bases from J, with 16 bases between. CDR3 in amino acids: CASSLRAGIRYSPLHF. DNA of the CDR3: TGTGCCAGCAGCTTAAGGGCTGGCATTAGGTATTCACCCCTCCACTTT.

This clonotype was picked up a small number of times. The chain uses TRBV20-1 and TRBJ2-1, with 11 positions matching TRBD2. Germline loops: CDR1 DFQATT, CDR2 SNEGSKA (reference sequence). The length of the CDR3 is 18 residues. Trimming cost V 6 bases and J 3 bases; bases outside gene matches: 16. CDR3 bases: TGCAGTGCCACCGAGACTAGCGGGAATAAAAAGCTCTACAATGAGCAGTTCTTC. Translating gives CSATETSGNKKLYNEQFF.

This clonotype was seen at least ten times. Here the CDR3 reads CASSVASSYEQYF. Here the CDR3 DNA reads TGTGCCAGCAGCGTGGCCAGCTCCTACGAGCAGTACTTC. The V call is TRBV9, the J call TRBJ2-7; no clear D gene. V lost 2 bases to trimming and J lost 0 bases, with 6 bases between them. The germline V gene encodes CDR1 SGDLS and CDR2 YYNGEE. CDR3 length: 13 residues.

This clonotype was recorded at least ten times. At one of its ends the junction is not consistent with the germline gene, which may arise from a read error. The chain employs TRBV10-3 and TRBJ1-5; the D is unclear. This CDR3 has 13 residues. Germline-derived CDR1 and CDR2 are ENHRY and SYGVKD. The CDR3 is CAIRDGSDQPQHF. As DNA, the CDR3 is TGTGCCATCAGAGACGGTAGCGATCAGCCCCAGCATTTT.

This clonotype was counted ten times or more. The chain employs TRBV10-2 and TRBJ2-7; D tentatively fits TRBD1 or TRBD2 (5 bases each). The V gene lost 6 bases and the J gene lost 5 bases, with 14 bases spanning the gap. Germline CDR1 is WSHSY and CDR2 is SAAADI. This CDR3 spans 13 amino acids. CDR3 coding DNA: TGCGCCAGCAGGATGGACCGGGGCGACGAGCAGTACTTC. Its translation is CASRMDRGDEQYF.

This clonotype was seen many times. The V and J genes are TRBV2 and TRBJ2-3; D is uncertain. The CDR3 consists of 15 residues. V was trimmed by 3 bases and J by 0 bases, leaving 10 bases between them. Germline V lookup: CDR1 SNHLY, CDR2 FYNNEI. CDR3 in amino acids: CASSDPARSTDTQYF. CDR3 coding DNA: TGTGCCAGCAGTGATCCAGCTAGGAGCACAGATACGCAGTATTTT.

The gene calls are TRBV5-1 and TRBJ2-5; 8 bases fit TRBD1. Losses at the gene ends were 3 bases for V and 5 bases for J; bases not matched to a gene: 6. This CDR3 is 14 amino acids long. Germline V CDR1 and CDR2: SGHRS, YFSETQ. Written as DNA, the CDR3 is TGCGCCAGCAGCTCCCGACAGGGGCCCGAGACCCAGTACTTC. Amino acid sequence: CASSSRQGPETQYF.

The sample holds many counts of this clonotype. V is TRBV10-3 and J is TRBJ1-2; a possible D gene is TRBD1 (6 bases). Looked up from germline, CDR1 is ENHRY and CDR2 is SYGVKD. The CDR3 has 14 amino acids. Trimming stripped 7 bases from V and 0 bases from J, with 12 bases between. Here the CDR3 reads CAINKQGTNYGYTF. The CDR3 DNA reads TGTGCCATCAATAAACAGGGAACTAACTATGGCTACACCTTC.

This clonotype was found many times. The chain combines TRBV5-4 with TRBJ2-1; D unresolved. V lost 10 bases and J 5 bases, leaving 16 bases between the germline ends. CDR1 and CDR2 from the germline V gene are SGHNT and YYREEE (reference sequence). The length of the CDR3 is 13 residues. The CDR3 spells CAFLQRINNEQFF. In nucleotides, the CDR3 is TGTGCCTTTCTACAGCGTATAAACAATGAGCAGTTCTTC.

The chain couples TRBV20-1 to TRBJ2-7, with D possibly being TRBD2 (6 bases). Germline values: CDR1 DFQATT, CDR2 SNEGSKA (reference sequence). The CDR3 covers 13 residues. The V end was cut by 6 bases, the J end by 5 bases, with 17 bases between. For the CDR3, the DNA is TGCAGTGCCGCCGACGGGAGTCTCCACGAGCAGTACTTC. Its protein is CSAADGSLHEQYF.

This clonotype was seen many times. The chain links TRBV30 to TRBJ2-3; D possibly corresponds to TRBD2 (6 bases). Germline V CDR1 and CDR2: GTSNPN, SVGIG (reference sequence). The CDR3 sequence is 14 residues long. With 1 base removed from V and 5 bases from J, the gap between germline ends came to 13 bases. The CDR3 DNA sequence: TGTGCCTGGAGTGAACCGGGAGCTGGAGATACGCAGTATTTT. Translation gives CAWSEPGAGDTQYF.

This clonotype appeared a few times. V and J are TRBV6-1 and TRBJ2-5; D could derive from TRBD1 or TRBD2 (5 bases each). The germline gives CDR1 MNHNS, CDR2 SASEGT. Trimming left V 5 bases short and J 2 bases short, with 15 bases between. The CDR3 runs to 15 residues. This CDR3 reads CASSMGEGLQETQYF. In DNA form, the CDR3 reads TGTGCCAGCAGTATGGGGGAAGGTTTACAAGAGACCCAGTACTTC.

This clonotype was detected only a few times. This may come from a read error, since a much larger clone is one base off. The V gene is TRBV5-6, the J gene TRBJ2-3; D is uncertain. CDR3 length equals 13 residues. V lost 5 bases and J lost 1, with 8 bases in between. The germline gives CDR1 SGHDT, CDR2 YYEEEE. CDR3 coding DNA: TGTGCCAGCAGGTTCCTCGGCACAGATACGCAGTATTTT. It is translated as CASRFLGTDTQYF.

In this sample, this clonotype turned up many times. The V gene is TRBV27, the J gene TRBJ1-1; maybe TRBD1 (6 bases). CDR1 MNHEY and CDR2 SMNVEV come from the germline V gene (reference sequence). Trimming shortened V by 6 bases and J by 5 bases, and 19 bases separated the two germline ends. The CDR3 runs to 15 residues. The CDR3 coding sequence is TGTGCCAGCAGCATTTTCGGACAGTGGGGGACTGAAGCTTTCTTT. Translating gives CASSIFGQWGTEAFF.

This clonotype was picked up a small number of times. The rearrangement joins TRBV30 to TRBJ2-6; D is uncertain. Trimming stripped 8 bases from V and 4 bases from J, with 12 bases between. Germline CDR1 GTSNPN, CDR2 SVGIG (reference sequence). The CDR3 consists of 13 residues. The CDR3 reads CARSWVGANVLTF. As DNA, the CDR3 is TGTGCCCGAAGTTGGGTCGGGGCCAACGTCCTGACTTTC.

There are a few counts of this clonotype. J is TRBJ2-7 and V is TRBV6-5; the match to TRBD1 covers 9 bases. There are 19 residues in the CDR3. Germline V gene sequence: CDR1 MNHEY, CDR2 SVGAGI. Germline trimming cut 1 base from V and 6 bases from J; bases unmatched to any gene: 19. The CDR3 reads CASSYLGTGRDRRLGEQYF. In DNA, the CDR3 is TGTGCCAGCAGTTACTTAGGGACAGGGAGAGATCGAAGGCTAGGCGAGCAGTACTTC.

This clonotype was seen at least ten times. Written as DNA, the CDR3 is TGTGCCAGCAAAAGGGGACCTAGCAATCAGCCCCAGCATTTT. Translated: CASKRGPSNQPQHF. The chain has TRBV2 and TRBJ1-5; D is perhaps TRBD1 (5 bases). V was cut by 7 bases and J by 0 bases, with 10 bases left in between. Germline V gene sequence: CDR1 SNHLY, CDR2 FYNNEI. There are 14 residues in the CDR3.

There are many counts of this clonotype. The chain links TRBV5-6 to TRBJ2-4; D is ambiguous. The CDR3 is 15 residues long. Germline CDR1 SGHDT, CDR2 YYEEEE. V was clipped by 0 bases and J by 1 base, with 8 bases between them. The DNA of the CDR3 is TGTGCCAGCAGCTTGGGGGGTCCGGCCAAAAACATTCAGTACTTC. Amino acids: CASSLGGPAKNIQYF.

This clonotype was counted many times. The genes are TRBV12-3 or TRBV12-4 and TRBJ2-1, with D hard to call. V lost 10 bases and J lost 4, with 11 bases in between. This CDR3 region has 12 residues. The CDR3 DNA follows: TGTGCCACCTCGAACGGATACAATGAGCAGTTCTTC. It yields the protein CATSNGYNEQFF.

This clonotype occurred a few times. The rearrangement joins TRBV18 to TRBJ2-5; D not certain. This CDR3 comprises 13 residues. Germline V gene sequence: CDR1 KGHSH, CDR2 LQKENI. With 2 bases removed from V and 4 bases from J, the gap between germline ends came to 8 bases. This chain's CDR3 is CASSPEWSETQYF. For the CDR3, the DNA is TGTGCCAGCTCACCAGAATGGTCAGAGACCCAGTACTTC.

In this sample, this clonotype is medium-sized. The chain recombines TRBV14 with TRBJ2-1, with D possibly TRBD1 on 6 matching bases. Germline CDR1 and CDR2: SGHDN and FVKESK. The V gene lost 0 bases and the J gene lost 4 bases, with 13 bases spanning the gap. The CDR3 loop spans 16 amino acids. CDR3 sequence reads: CASSQDFGQSYNEQFF. The CDR3 nucleotides read TGTGCCAGCAGCCAAGATTTTGGACAGTCGTACAATGAGCAGTTCTTC.

This clonotype has ten or more counts. The chain uses TRBV20-1 and TRBJ1-3; D call uncertain. CDR3 length: 16 residues. With 1 base removed from V and 2 bases from J, the gap between germline ends came to 15 bases. Per the germline V gene, CDR1 is DFQATT and CDR2 is SNEGSKA (reference sequence). The CDR3 DNA follows: TGCAGTGCTAGAGGGAGTTTGAGTCTCACTGGAAACACCATATATTTT. This sequence encodes CSARGSLSLTGNTIYF.

This clonotype was counted at least ten times. The chain links TRBV11-2 to TRBJ2-5, with 11 positions matching TRBD2. The germline V gene encodes CDR1 SGHAT and CDR2 FQNNGV. Trimming removed 6 bases from V and 4 bases from J; junction bases left unmatched: 10. This CDR3 is built from 16 residues. CDR3 nucleotide sequence: TGTGCCAGCAGGCCACTAGCGGGAGCCGGGGGAGAGACCCAGTACTTC. Translation gives CASRPLAGAGGETQYF.

This clonotype was counted at least ten times. J is TRBJ2-1 and V is TRBV20-1; D call uncertain. The germline V and J ends were trimmed by 0 bases and 5 bases, with 8 bases remaining between them. The CDR3 is made up of 13 amino acids. The germline V gene encodes CDR1 DFQATT and CDR2 SNEGSKA (reference sequence). CDR3 sequence (DNA): TGCAGTGCTAGAGAGACCAGGAACAATGAGCAGTTCTTC. It is translated as CSARETRNNEQFF.

This clonotype has a count of ten or more. This chain links TRBV7-8 with TRBJ1-5; D may be TRBD1 (5 bases). Germline CDR1 SGHVS, CDR2 FQNEAQ. This CDR3 region has 17 residues. Trimming stripped 1 base from V and 5 bases from J, with 18 bases between. This chain's CDR3 is CASSLVRVRGRDQPQHF. CDR3 in DNA: TGTGCCAGCAGCTTAGTACGGGTGAGGGGACGGGATCAGCCCCAGCATTTT.

This clonotype was counted a few times. The rearrangement joins TRBV28 to TRBJ2-2; no reliable D call. This CDR3 spans 17 amino acids. Per germline, CDR1 MDHEN and CDR2 SYDVKM. With 1 base removed from V and 0 bases from J, the gap between germline ends came to 12 bases. The DNA for the CDR3 is TGTGCCAGCAGTTTATTCTCCAGCCTTACGAACACCGGGGAGCTGTTTTTT. It encodes CASSLFSSLTNTGELFF.

This clonotype was seen a handful of times. V usage is TRBV20-1 and J usage is TRBJ2-2; D might be TRBD2 (5 bases). V was clipped by 3 bases and J by 0 bases, with 17 bases between them. CDR3 length: 17 residues. Germline CDR1 is DFQATT and CDR2 is SNEGSKA (reference sequence). Here the CDR3 reads CSASPLSSGPNTGELFF. In DNA form, the CDR3 reads TGCAGTGCTAGCCCCCTCTCAAGCGGACCGAACACCGGGGAGCTGTTTTTT.

Ten or more counts support this clonotype. The chain has TRBV20-1 and TRBJ1-5; D is ambiguous. The germline V and J ends were trimmed by 6 bases and 0 bases, with 6 bases remaining between them. This CDR3 has 12 amino acids. Germline CDR1 is DFQATT and CDR2 is SNEGSKA (reference sequence). The CDR3 DNA sequence: TGCAGTGCGCGGATTAGCAATCAGCCCCAGCATTTT. Translated, it gives CSARISNQPQHF.